This T cell receptor (beta chain) was recorded in a study of response to subunit inactivated influenza vaccine. A word on this clonotype: Antigen unknown. A much larger clone differs by one base, so this may be a read error.

One entry per CDR3 protein results from TCRdb running MiXCR on the RT-PCR reads. The sample holds about 530,000 distinct CDR3 sequences, 13% seen once. The germline V gene encodes CDR1 SGHTA and CDR2 FQGNSA. The length of the CDR3 is 13 residues. Trimming left V 6 bases short and J 4 bases short, with 12 bases between. Study-level results: A suggestion made by the authors is that each seasonal influenza vaccination recruits few new T cells.

This sequence was found in a man aged 45-60 years who received an inactivated influenza vaccine. This chain uses TRBV7-2 with TRBJ1-1, with no clear D. The input for sequencing was PBMCs from blood, taken around seven weeks after vaccination. The CDR3 is CASRSRAGTEAFF. CDR3 nucleotide sequence: TGTGCCAGCAGGTCCCGGGCGGGCACTGAAGCTTTCTTT.